This T cell receptor beta chain came from a study of blood T cells in healthy people across ages. Together with a sample-barcoded 5' primer, a J-beta primer mix was included in a second PCR lasting about 7 to 12 cycles. TCRdb reanalysed the 5' RACE reads using MiXCR and keeps one entry per CDR3 protein. The repertoire holds approximately 2,000,000 distinct CDR3 sequences, with more than 35% as singletons. The CDR3 runs 13 residues. Germline CDR1 is SQVTM and CDR2 is ANQGSEA. The V gene lost 7 bases and the J gene lost 0 bases, with 12 bases spanning the gap. The sample comprised blood. This TCR was sampled from a human donor in good health. This chain joins TRBV29-1 and TRBJ1-1, with a weak D call TRBD1 (5 bases). The CDR3 DNA reads as TGCAGCGCTCCCGACAGCCTGAACACTGAAGCTTTCTTT. It specifies CSAPDSLNTEAFF. The full variable domain, rest sourced from reference TRBV29-1 and TRBJ1-1, is SAVISQKPSRDICQRGTSLTIQCQVDSQVTMMFWYRQQPGQSLTLIATANQGSEATYESGFVIDKFPISRPNLTFSTLTVSNMSPEDSSIYLCSAPDSLNTEAFFGQGTRLTVV.